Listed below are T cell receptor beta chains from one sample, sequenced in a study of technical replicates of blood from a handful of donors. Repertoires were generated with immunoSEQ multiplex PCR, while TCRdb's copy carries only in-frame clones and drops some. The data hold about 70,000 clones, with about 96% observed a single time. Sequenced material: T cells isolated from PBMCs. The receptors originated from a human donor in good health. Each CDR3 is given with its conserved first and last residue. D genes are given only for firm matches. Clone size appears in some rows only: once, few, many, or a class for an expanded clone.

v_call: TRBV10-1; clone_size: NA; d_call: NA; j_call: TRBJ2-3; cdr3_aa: CASSNGEITDTQYF; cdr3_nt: TGCGCCAGCAGCAACGGGGAGATCACAGATACGCAGTATTTT
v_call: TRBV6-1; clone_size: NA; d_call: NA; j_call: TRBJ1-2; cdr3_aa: CASSEAGQGRYTF; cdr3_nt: TGTGCCAGCAGTGAAGCAGGGCAGGGTCGATACACCTTC
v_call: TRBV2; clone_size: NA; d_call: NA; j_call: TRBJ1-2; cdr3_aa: CASVGALYGYTF; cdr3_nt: TGTGCCAGCGTCGGAGCCCTTTATGGCTACACCTTC
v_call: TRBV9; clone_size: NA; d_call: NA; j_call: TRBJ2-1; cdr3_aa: CASSVADNEQFF; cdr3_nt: TGTGCCAGCAGCGTAGCCGACAATGAGCAGTTCTTC
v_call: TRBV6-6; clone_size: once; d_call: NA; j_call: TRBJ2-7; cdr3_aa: CASSYGGISGSYEQYF; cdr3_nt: TGTGCCAGCAGTTACGGGGGGATTAGCGGATCCTACGAGCAGTACTTC
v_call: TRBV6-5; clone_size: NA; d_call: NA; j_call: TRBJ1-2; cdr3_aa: CASSYGPDVRGYTF; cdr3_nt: TGTGCCAGCAGTTACGGTCCGGATGTGCGGGGCTACACCTTC
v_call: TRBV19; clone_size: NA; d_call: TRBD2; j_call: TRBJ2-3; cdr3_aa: CASSILAASTDTQYF; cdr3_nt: TGTGCCAGTAGTATACTAGCGGCTAGCACAGATACGCAGTATTTT
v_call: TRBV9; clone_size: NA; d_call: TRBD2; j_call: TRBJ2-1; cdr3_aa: CASSHSMTSGRIGFYEQFF; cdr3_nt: TGTGCCAGTTCCCACTCAATGACTAGCGGGAGGATAGGATTCTATGAGCAGTTCTTC
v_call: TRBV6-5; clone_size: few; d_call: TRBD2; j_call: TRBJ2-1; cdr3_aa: CASSYPSGSIDEQFF; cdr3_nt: TGTGCCAGCAGTTACCCTAGCGGGAGCATCGATGAGCAGTTCTTC
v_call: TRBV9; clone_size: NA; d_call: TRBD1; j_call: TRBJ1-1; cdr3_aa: CASSPRGQTEAFF; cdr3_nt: TGTGCCAGCAGCCCACGGGGACAGACCGAAGCTTTCTTT
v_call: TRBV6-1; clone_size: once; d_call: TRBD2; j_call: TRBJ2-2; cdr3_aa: CASSELAGDTGELFF; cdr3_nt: TGTGCCAGCAGTGAACTAGCGGGAGACACCGGGGAGCTGTTTTTT
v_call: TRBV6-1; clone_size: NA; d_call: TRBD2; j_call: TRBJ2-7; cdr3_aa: CASSLSGRPYEQYF; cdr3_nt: TGTGCCAGCAGTCTAAGCGGGAGGCCCTACGAGCAGTACTTC
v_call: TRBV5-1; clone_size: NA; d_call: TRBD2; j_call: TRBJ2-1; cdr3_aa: CASSYSGTSLNNEQFF; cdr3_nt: TGCGCCAGCAGCTATTCCGGGACTAGCTTAAACAATGAGCAGTTCTTC
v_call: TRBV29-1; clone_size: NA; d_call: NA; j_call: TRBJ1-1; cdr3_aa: CSVIGVFENTEAFF; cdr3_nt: TGCAGCGTCATAGGGGTTTTCGAGAACACTGAAGCTTTCTTT
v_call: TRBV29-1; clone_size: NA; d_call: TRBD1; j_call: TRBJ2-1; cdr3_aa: CSVERSGQGAYEQFF; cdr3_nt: TGCAGCGTTGAAAGGTCGGGGCAGGGGGCGTATGAGCAGTTCTTC
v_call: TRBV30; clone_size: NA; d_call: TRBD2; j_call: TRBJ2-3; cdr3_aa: CAWTSGLSTDTQYF; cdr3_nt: TGTGCCTGGACTAGCGGACTAAGCACAGATACGCAGTATTTT
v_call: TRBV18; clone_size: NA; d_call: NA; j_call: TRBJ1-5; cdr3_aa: CASSPGRDQPQHF; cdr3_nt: TGTGCCAGCTCACCAGGGAGGGATCAGCCCCAGCATTTT
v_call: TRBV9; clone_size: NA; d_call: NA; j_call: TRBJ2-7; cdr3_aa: CASSVAGGQGRVEQYF; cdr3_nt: TGTGCCAGCAGCGTAGCCGGGGGGCAGGGAAGGGTCGAGCAGTACTTC
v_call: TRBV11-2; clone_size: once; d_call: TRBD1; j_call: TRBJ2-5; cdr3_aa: CASSMGQGLETQYF; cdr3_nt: TGTGCCAGCAGCATGGGACAGGGCTTGGAGACCCAGTACTTC
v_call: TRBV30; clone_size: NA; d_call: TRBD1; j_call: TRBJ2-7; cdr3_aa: CAWSVSGTGRSYDEQYF; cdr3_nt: TGTGCCTGGAGTGTATCCGGGACAGGCCGCTCCTACGACGAGCAGTACTTC
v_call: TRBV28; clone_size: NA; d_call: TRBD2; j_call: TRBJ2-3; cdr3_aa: CASTISGLRAADTQYF; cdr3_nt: TGTGCCAGCACTATTAGCGGGCTAAGGGCCGCAGATACGCAGTATTTT
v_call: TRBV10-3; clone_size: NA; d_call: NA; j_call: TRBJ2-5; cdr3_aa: CAIRRQGTQETQYF; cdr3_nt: TGTGCCATCAGACGTCAGGGGACACAAGAGACCCAGTACTTC
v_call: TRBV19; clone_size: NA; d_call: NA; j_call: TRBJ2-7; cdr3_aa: CASSMGDMRATDF; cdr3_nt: TGTGCCAGTAGTATGGGGGACATGCGGGCTACAGACTTC
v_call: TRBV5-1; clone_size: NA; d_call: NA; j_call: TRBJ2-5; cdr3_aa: CASSVAETQYF; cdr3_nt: TGCGCCAGCAGCGTTGCGGAGACCCAGTACTTC
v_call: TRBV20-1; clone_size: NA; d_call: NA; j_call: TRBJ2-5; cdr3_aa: CSASPVETQYF; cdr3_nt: TGCAGTGCTTCCCCGGTGGAGACCCAGTACTTC
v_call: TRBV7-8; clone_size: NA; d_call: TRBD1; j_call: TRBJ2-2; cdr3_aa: CASSSDRGVNTGELFF; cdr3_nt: TGTGCCAGCAGCTCGGACAGGGGGGTGAATACCGGGGAGCTGTTTTTT
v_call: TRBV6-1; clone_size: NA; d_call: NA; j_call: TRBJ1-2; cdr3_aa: CASSEVNNYGYTF; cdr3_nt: TGTGCCAGCAGTGAAGTCAATAACTATGGCTACACCTTC
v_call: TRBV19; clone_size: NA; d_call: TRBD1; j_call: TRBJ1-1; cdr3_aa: CASSPWDRNTEAFF; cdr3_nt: TGTGCCAGTAGTCCTTGGGACAGGAACACTGAAGCTTTCTTT
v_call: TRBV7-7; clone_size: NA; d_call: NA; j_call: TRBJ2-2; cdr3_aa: CASSPAAAGATGELFF; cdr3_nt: TGTGCCAGCAGCCCGGCAGCCGCGGGGGCGACCGGGGAGCTGTTTTTT
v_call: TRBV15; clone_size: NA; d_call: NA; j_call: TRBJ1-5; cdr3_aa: CATSRTNQPQHF; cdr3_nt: TGTGCCACCAGCAGAACAAATCAGCCCCAGCATTTT
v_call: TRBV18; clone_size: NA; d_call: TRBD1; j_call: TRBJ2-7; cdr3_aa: CASSRPGQGVYEQYF; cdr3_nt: TGTGCCAGCTCACGACCGGGACAGGGGGTGTACGAGCAGTACTTC
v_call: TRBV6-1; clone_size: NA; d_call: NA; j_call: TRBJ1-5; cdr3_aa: CASSDYWGGNQPQHF; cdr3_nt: TGTGCCAGCAGTGACTATTGGGGGGGAAATCAGCCCCAGCATTTT
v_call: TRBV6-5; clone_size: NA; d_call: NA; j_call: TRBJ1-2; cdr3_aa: CASSYRRGTNYGYTF; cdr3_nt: TGTGCCAGCAGTTACAGGCGGGGAACCAACTATGGCTACACCTTC
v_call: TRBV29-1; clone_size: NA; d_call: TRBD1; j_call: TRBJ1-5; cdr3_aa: CSVGQGQGLNQPQHF; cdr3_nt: TGCAGCGTGGGCCAGGGACAGGGACTCAATCAGCCCCAGCATTTT
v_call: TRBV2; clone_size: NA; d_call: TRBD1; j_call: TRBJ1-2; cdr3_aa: CASKGAKYGYTF; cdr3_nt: TGTGCCAGCAAGGGGGCAAAATATGGCTACACCTTC
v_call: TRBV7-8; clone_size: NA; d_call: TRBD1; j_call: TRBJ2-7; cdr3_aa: CASSVHRGPSYEQYF; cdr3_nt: TGTGCCAGCAGCGTTCACAGGGGCCCTTCCTACGAGCAGTACTTC
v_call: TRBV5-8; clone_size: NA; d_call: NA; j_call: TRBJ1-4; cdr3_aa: CASSWGLLSEKLFF; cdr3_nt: TGTGCCAGCAGCTGGGGACTCCTGAGTGAAAAACTGTTTTTT
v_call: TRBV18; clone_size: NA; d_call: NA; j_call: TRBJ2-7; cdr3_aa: CASFSSDSAYEQYF; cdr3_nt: TGTGCCAGCTTCAGTTCAGACAGTGCCTACGAGCAGTACTTC
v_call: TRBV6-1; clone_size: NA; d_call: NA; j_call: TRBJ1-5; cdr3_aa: CASREGLRNNQPQHF; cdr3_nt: TGTGCCAGCAGGGAGGGACTAAGAAACAATCAGCCCCAGCATTTT
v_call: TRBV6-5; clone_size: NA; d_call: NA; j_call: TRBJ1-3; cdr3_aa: CASSSPGTGNTIYF; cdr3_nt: TGTGCCAGCAGTTCCCCAGGGACTGGAAACACCATATATTTT
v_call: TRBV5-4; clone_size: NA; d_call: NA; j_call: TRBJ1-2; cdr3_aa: CASSFLTLNYGYTF; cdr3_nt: TGTGCCAGCAGCTTTCTGACACTTAACTATGGCTACACCTTC
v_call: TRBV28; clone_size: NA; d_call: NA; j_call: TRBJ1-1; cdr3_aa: CASRFGITEAFF; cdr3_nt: TGTGCCAGCAGATTCGGGATCACTGAAGCTTTCTTT
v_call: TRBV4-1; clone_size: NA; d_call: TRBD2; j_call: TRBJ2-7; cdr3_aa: CASSQTSGATYEQYF; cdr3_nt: TGCGCCAGCAGCCAAACTAGCGGGGCCACCTACGAGCAGTACTTC
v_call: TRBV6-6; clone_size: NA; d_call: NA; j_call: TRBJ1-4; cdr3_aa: CATWAIGEKLFF; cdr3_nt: TGTGCCACTTGGGCAATTGGTGAAAAACTGTTTTTT
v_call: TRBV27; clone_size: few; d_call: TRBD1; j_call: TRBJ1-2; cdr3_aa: CASSMHPRQGLYGYTF; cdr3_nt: TGTGCCAGCAGTATGCACCCCCGACAGGGGCTCTATGGCTACACCTTC
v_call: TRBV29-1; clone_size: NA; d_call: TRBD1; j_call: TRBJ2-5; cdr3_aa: CSAPGQGMKETQYF; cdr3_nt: TGCAGCGCTCCGGGACAGGGAATGAAAGAGACCCAGTACTTC
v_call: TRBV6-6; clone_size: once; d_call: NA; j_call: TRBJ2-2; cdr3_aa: CASSWERTGELFF; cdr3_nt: TGTGCCAGCAGTTGGGAGAGGACCGGGGAGCTGTTTTTT
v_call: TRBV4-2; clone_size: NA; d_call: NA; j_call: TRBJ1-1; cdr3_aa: CASSQEQRNTEAFF; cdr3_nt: TGTGCCAGCAGCCAAGAACAACGGAACACTGAAGCTTTCTTT
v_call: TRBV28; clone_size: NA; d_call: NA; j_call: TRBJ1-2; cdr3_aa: CASSPPGEGGYTF; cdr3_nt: TGTGCCAGCAGTCCCCCTGGGGAGGGTGGCTACACCTTC
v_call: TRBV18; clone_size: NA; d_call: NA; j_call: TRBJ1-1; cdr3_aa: CASSEGVGTEAFF; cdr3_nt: TGTGCCAGCTCAGAGGGTGTGGGCACTGAAGCTTTCTTT
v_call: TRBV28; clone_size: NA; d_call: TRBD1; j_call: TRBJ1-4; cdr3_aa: CASSFRQVATGQRNEKLFF; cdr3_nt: TGTGCCAGCAGTTTCCGCCAAGTTGCGACGGGACAGCGTAATGAAAAACTGTTTTTT
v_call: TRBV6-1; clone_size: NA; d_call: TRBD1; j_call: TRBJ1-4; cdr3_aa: CASSVRDSLYEKLFF; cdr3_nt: TGTGCCAGCAGTGTCCGGGACAGCCTATATGAAAAACTGTTTTTT
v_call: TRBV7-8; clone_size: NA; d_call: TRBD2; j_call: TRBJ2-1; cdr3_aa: CASSPQRGLAGLSSYNEQFF; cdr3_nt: TGTGCCAGCAGCCCCCAACGGGGACTAGCGGGTTTAAGCTCCTACAATGAGCAGTTCTTC
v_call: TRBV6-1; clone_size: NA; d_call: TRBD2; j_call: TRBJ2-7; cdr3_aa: CASSEESRLAGGLWEQYF; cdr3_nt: TGTGCCAGCAGTGAAGAATCAAGACTAGCGGGAGGCCTTTGGGAGCAGTACTTC
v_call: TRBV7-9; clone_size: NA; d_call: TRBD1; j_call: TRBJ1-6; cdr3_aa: CASSELQGANSPLHF; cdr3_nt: TGTGCCAGCAGCGAACTACAGGGGGCGAATTCACCCCTCCACTTT